This T cell receptor (beta chain) was sequenced during a study of tumor-infiltrating lymphocytes in oesophageal squamous cell carcinoma. Many counts were recorded for this clonotype. TCRdb analysed the PCR reads with MiXCR anew, one entry per CDR3 protein. The repertoire consists of 15,000 to 20,000 distinct CDR3 sequences, with approximately 45% occurring once and the leading ten covering roughly a third. This receptor was identified in a female donor with esophageal squamous cell carcinoma. The sequenced sample was normal esophageal tissue next to the tumor.

In DNA form, the CDR3 reads TGTGCCAGCAGTACAGGGGTAGCTAACTATGGCTACACCTTC. It codes for CASSTGVANYGYTF. V usage is TRBV28 and J usage is TRBJ1-2; 7 bases fit TRBD1. The CDR3 has 14 amino acids. The trim removed 5 bases at V and 0 bases at J, leaving 3 bases unmatched. The germline V gene encodes CDR1 MDHEN and CDR2 SYDVKM.